A selection of T cell receptor beta chains follows, all from one sample in a study of blood T cell repertoires in COVID-19. Sequencing was performed with immunoSEQ multiplex PCR; in TCRdb, only in-frame clones are kept and a portion is missing. The sample records under 130,000 clones, roughly nine tenths being singletons. Material: peripheral blood. The receptors derive from a woman in her sixties with acute or convalescent COVID-19. The CDR3 runs from the conserved cysteine through the conserved F or W. Each record gives: V gene, clone size, D gene, J gene, CDR3 protein, CDR3 DNA. D genes are given only for firm matches. The size field is filled for only some rows; it gives once, few, many or a size class.

v_call: TRBV27
clone_size: .
d_call: TRBD1
j_call: TRBJ1-1
cdr3_aa: CASSPPDRMRQAFF
cdr3_nt: TGTGCCAGCAGTCCCCCGGACAGGATGAGACAAGCTTTCTTT

v_call: TRBV5-4
clone_size: .
d_call: .
j_call: TRBJ1-1
cdr3_aa: CASSPARGSNTEAFF
cdr3_nt: TGTGCCAGCAGCCCGGCAAGAGGCTCGAACACTGAAGCTTTCTTT

v_call: TRBV5-6
clone_size: .
d_call: TRBD1
j_call: TRBJ2-5
cdr3_aa: CASSPGTGGDLQETQYF
cdr3_nt: TGTGCCAGCAGTCCCGGGACAGGGGGAGACCTTCAAGAGACCCAGTACTTC

v_call: TRBV11-1
clone_size: .
d_call: .
j_call: TRBJ2-1
cdr3_aa: CASSSAGGSYNEQFF
cdr3_nt: TGTGCCAGCAGCTCCGCGGGCGGCTCCTACAATGAGCAGTTCTTC

v_call: TRBV28
clone_size: .
d_call: .
j_call: TRBJ2-7
cdr3_aa: CASSPTGSYAYEQYF
cdr3_nt: TGTGCCAGCAGTCCGACCGGGTCCTACGCCTACGAGCAGTACTTC

v_call: TRBV28
clone_size: .
d_call: .
j_call: TRBJ2-1
cdr3_aa: CASSLYGDFLNNEQFF
cdr3_nt: TGTGCCAGCAGTTTATATGGGGACTTCTTGAACAATGAGCAGTTCTTC

v_call: TRBV3-1/TRBV3-2
clone_size: once
d_call: .
j_call: TRBJ2-1
cdr3_aa: CASSPSRPGGEQFF
cdr3_nt: TGTGCCAGCAGCCCCTCTCGTCCTGGAGGTGAGCAGTTCTTC

v_call: TRBV7-2
clone_size: once
d_call: .
j_call: TRBJ2-3
cdr3_aa: CASSGRIPSTDTQYF
cdr3_nt: TGTGCCAGCAGCGGCCGAATCCCTAGCACAGATACGCAGTATTTT

v_call: TRBV4-1
clone_size: .
d_call: TRBD2
j_call: TRBJ2-1
cdr3_aa: CASSQGAGLAGVGSSYNEQFF
cdr3_nt: TGCGCCAGCAGCCAAGGAGCCGGACTAGCGGGAGTGGGGAGCTCCTACAATGAGCAGTTCTTC

v_call: TRBV6-5
clone_size: .
d_call: .
j_call: TRBJ2-5
cdr3_aa: CASSNFGETQYF
cdr3_nt: TGTGCCAGCAGTAACTTCGGGGAGACCCAGTACTTC

v_call: TRBV18
clone_size: .
d_call: TRBD1
j_call: TRBJ1-2
cdr3_aa: CASSPTGQTIYGYTF
cdr3_nt: TGTGCCAGCTCACCTACGGGACAGACGATCTATGGCTACACCTTC

v_call: TRBV28
clone_size: .
d_call: .
j_call: TRBJ1-1
cdr3_aa: CASRSTLNTEAFF
cdr3_nt: TGTGCCAGCAGATCGACTCTGAACACTGAAGCTTTCTTT

v_call: TRBV12-3/TRBV12-4
clone_size: .
d_call: TRBD2
j_call: TRBJ2-2
cdr3_aa: CASRGGYTGELFF
cdr3_nt: TGTGCCAGCAGGGGAGGGTACACCGGGGAGCTGTTTTTT

v_call: TRBV19
clone_size: .
d_call: TRBD1
j_call: TRBJ1-2
cdr3_aa: CASRPGQGAYGYTF
cdr3_nt: TGTGCCAGTAGACCAGGACAGGGGGCTTATGGCTACACCTTC

v_call: TRBV7-3
clone_size: .
d_call: TRBD2
j_call: TRBJ2-1
cdr3_aa: CASSPHSGRGYNEQFF
cdr3_nt: TGTGCCAGCAGTCCCCATAGCGGGAGGGGCTACAATGAGCAGTTCTTC

v_call: TRBV7-9
clone_size: once
d_call: .
j_call: TRBJ2-1
cdr3_aa: CASSLAAVSSYNEQFF
cdr3_nt: TGTGCCAGCAGCTTAGCTGCGGTGAGCTCCTACAATGAGCAGTTCTTC

v_call: TRBV4-2
clone_size: .
d_call: TRBD1
j_call: TRBJ1-2
cdr3_aa: CASSQGTGGGYYGYTF
cdr3_nt: TGTGCCAGCAGCCAGGGGACAGGGGGAGGATACTATGGCTACACCTTC

v_call: TRBV6-5
clone_size: .
d_call: TRBD1
j_call: TRBJ1-6
cdr3_aa: CASDPAGTGHSPLHF
cdr3_nt: TGTGCCAGCGACCCTGCCGGGACAGGACATTCACCCCTCCACTTT

v_call: TRBV2
clone_size: .
d_call: TRBD2
j_call: TRBJ2-3
cdr3_aa: CASKAGDADTQYF
cdr3_nt: TGTGCCAGCAAGGCGGGGGACGCCGATACGCAGTATTTT

v_call: TRBV11-2
clone_size: .
d_call: .
j_call: TRBJ1-1
cdr3_aa: CASSLEGGWQNTEAFF
cdr3_nt: TGTGCCAGCAGCTTAGAGGGCGGGTGGCAGAACACTGAAGCTTTCTTT

v_call: TRBV7-2
clone_size: .
d_call: TRBD2
j_call: TRBJ2-3
cdr3_aa: CASSWTSGSTDTQYF
cdr3_nt: TGTGCCAGCAGCTGGACTAGCGGGAGCACAGATACGCAGTATTTT

v_call: TRBV6-6
clone_size: .
d_call: .
j_call: TRBJ1-2
cdr3_aa: CASSARVGYTF
cdr3_nt: TGTGCCAGCAGCGCCAGGGTTGGCTACACCTTC

v_call: TRBV14
clone_size: once
d_call: TRBD2
j_call: TRBJ2-7
cdr3_aa: CASSRPPRLAGNDEQYF
cdr3_nt: TGTGCCAGCAGCCGACCCCCGCGACTAGCGGGCAATGACGAGCAGTACTTC

v_call: TRBV3-1/TRBV3-2
clone_size: .
d_call: TRBD2
j_call: TRBJ2-3
cdr3_aa: CASSQEQRLAGTDTQYF
cdr3_nt: TGTGCCAGCAGCCAAGAGCAGCGGCTAGCGGGGACAGATACGCAGTATTTT

v_call: TRBV5-1
clone_size: once
d_call: .
j_call: TRBJ2-1
cdr3_aa: CASSLGLESEQFF
cdr3_nt: TGCGCCAGCAGCTTGGGACTAGAGAGTGAGCAGTTCTTC

v_call: TRBV29-1
clone_size: once
d_call: TRBD2
j_call: TRBJ2-1
cdr3_aa: CSVDLAGAHEQFF
cdr3_nt: TGCAGCGTTGACCTAGCGGGAGCTCATGAGCAGTTCTTC

v_call: TRBV27
clone_size: .
d_call: TRBD1
j_call: TRBJ2-5
cdr3_aa: CASSSGGGLPQETQYF
cdr3_nt: TGTGCCAGCAGTTCAGGGGGCGGCCTCCCCCAAGAGACCCAGTACTTC

v_call: TRBV25-1
clone_size: .
d_call: TRBD2
j_call: TRBJ2-1
cdr3_aa: CASSEYRLAGVGEQFF
cdr3_nt: TGTGCCAGCAGTGAATATCGGCTAGCGGGAGTTGGTGAGCAGTTCTTC

v_call: TRBV28
clone_size: .
d_call: .
j_call: TRBJ2-1
cdr3_aa: CASSSIRPEAYNEQFF
cdr3_nt: TGTGCCAGCAGCTCAATCCGACCCGAGGCCTACAATGAGCAGTTCTTC

v_call: TRBV11-3
clone_size: .
d_call: .
j_call: TRBJ1-1
cdr3_aa: CASSLYRDTEAFF
cdr3_nt: TGTGCCAGCAGCTTATACAGGGACACTGAAGCTTTCTTT

v_call: TRBV11-3
clone_size: .
d_call: TRBD2
j_call: TRBJ2-5
cdr3_aa: CASSGRGSGQETQYF
cdr3_nt: TGTGCCAGCAGCGGACGCGGGAGCGGGCAAGAGACCCAGTACTTC

v_call: TRBV6-2/TRBV6-3
clone_size: .
d_call: .
j_call: TRBJ1-1
cdr3_aa: CASSLTGNTEAFF
cdr3_nt: TGTGCCAGCAGTCTGACAGGGAACACTGAAGCTTTCTTT

v_call: TRBV11-2
clone_size: .
d_call: TRBD2
j_call: TRBJ2-1
cdr3_aa: CASSSLRASGRAAYEQFF
cdr3_nt: TGTGCCAGCAGCTCGCTAAGGGCTAGCGGGAGGGCCGCGTATGAGCAGTTCTTC

v_call: TRBV10-3
clone_size: .
d_call: .
j_call: TRBJ2-1
cdr3_aa: CAIWAGPYNEQFF
cdr3_nt: TGTGCCATATGGGCGGGACCCTACAATGAGCAGTTCTTC

v_call: TRBV6-5
clone_size: few
d_call: TRBD1
j_call: TRBJ2-5
cdr3_aa: CASSRRDRVETQYF
cdr3_nt: TGTGCCAGCAGCCGCCGGGACAGGGTTGAGACCCAGTACTTC

v_call: TRBV27
clone_size: .
d_call: .
j_call: TRBJ1-1
cdr3_aa: CASSFGGRNTEAFF
cdr3_nt: TGTGCCAGCAGTTTCGGGGGTCGGAACACTGAAGCTTTCTTT

v_call: TRBV27
clone_size: .
d_call: TRBD1
j_call: TRBJ1-6
cdr3_aa: CASSLGQGPSPLHF
cdr3_nt: TGTGCCAGCAGTTTAGGACAGGGACCTTCACCCCTCCACTTT

v_call: TRBV27
clone_size: .
d_call: .
j_call: TRBJ1-2
cdr3_aa: CASRGRTALNYGYTF
cdr3_nt: TGTGCCAGCAGGGGTCGGACAGCCCTTAACTATGGCTACACCTTC

v_call: TRBV3-1/TRBV3-2
clone_size: .
d_call: TRBD2
j_call: TRBJ2-3
cdr3_aa: CASSQDGTSGYPSTDTQYF
cdr3_nt: TGTGCCAGCAGCCAAGATGGGACTAGCGGGTACCCTAGCACAGATACGCAGTATTTT

v_call: TRBV19
clone_size: .
d_call: TRBD1
j_call: TRBJ2-3
cdr3_aa: CASSMIGTGVTDTQYF
cdr3_nt: TGTGCCAGTAGTATGATCGGGACAGGGGTGACAGATACGCAGTATTTT

v_call: TRBV4-1
clone_size: .
d_call: TRBD2
j_call: TRBJ2-7
cdr3_aa: CASSQDASGSGEQYF
cdr3_nt: TGCGCCAGCAGCCAAGATGCTAGCGGGAGCGGCGAGCAGTACTTC

v_call: TRBV5-8
clone_size: .
d_call: .
j_call: TRBJ2-5
cdr3_aa: CASSLEVQGSETQYF
cdr3_nt: TGTGCCAGCAGCTTGGAAGTGCAGGGGTCGGAGACCCAGTACTTC

v_call: TRBV4-1
clone_size: once
d_call: .
j_call: TRBJ1-1
cdr3_aa: CASSQFGAGYMNTEAFF
cdr3_nt: TGCGCCAGCAGCCAATTTGGGGCAGGGTACATGAACACTGAAGCTTTCTTT

v_call: TRBV18
clone_size: few
d_call: .
j_call: TRBJ2-7
cdr3_aa: CASSPGGQGRYEQYF
cdr3_nt: TGTGCCAGCTCACCGGGTGGCCAGGGCCGCTACGAGCAGTACTTC

v_call: TRBV6-5
clone_size: .
d_call: .
j_call: TRBJ1-1
cdr3_aa: CASSPRPHTEAFF
cdr3_nt: TGTGCCAGCAGTCCCAGGCCCCACACTGAAGCTTTCTTT

v_call: TRBV28
clone_size: .
d_call: .
j_call: TRBJ2-7
cdr3_aa: CASSLPERGFYEQYF
cdr3_nt: TGTGCCAGCAGTTTACCGGAGAGAGGGTTCTACGAGCAGTACTTC

v_call: TRBV2
clone_size: .
d_call: TRBD1
j_call: TRBJ1-5
cdr3_aa: CASSDRGVGQPQHF
cdr3_nt: TGTGCCAGCAGTGACAGGGGGGTTGGTCAGCCCCAGCATTTT

v_call: TRBV7-8
clone_size: .
d_call: TRBD2
j_call: TRBJ2-3
cdr3_aa: CASSPRGLAGPTDTQYF
cdr3_nt: TGTGCCAGCAGCCCGAGGGGACTAGCGGGGCCCACAGATACGCAGTATTTT

v_call: TRBV5-1
clone_size: .
d_call: .
j_call: TRBJ2-7
cdr3_aa: CASSLPSGRARDSYEQYF
cdr3_nt: TGCGCCAGCAGCTTGCCGTCGGGTCGAGCGCGGGACTCCTACGAGCAGTACTTC

v_call: TRBV7-6
clone_size: .
d_call: TRBD1
j_call: TRBJ1-3
cdr3_aa: CASSLAHGTGSRNTIYF
cdr3_nt: TGTGCCAGCAGCTTAGCGCATGGGACAGGGTCTAGAAACACCATATATTTT

v_call: TRBV9
clone_size: .
d_call: .
j_call: TRBJ2-3
cdr3_aa: CASSARLVADTQYF
cdr3_nt: TGTGCCAGCAGCGCGCGACTAGTTGCAGATACGCAGTATTTT

v_call: TRBV19
clone_size: .
d_call: .
j_call: TRBJ1-1
cdr3_aa: CASSIQGAEAFF
cdr3_nt: TGTGCCAGTAGTATCCAGGGCGCTGAAGCTTTCTTT